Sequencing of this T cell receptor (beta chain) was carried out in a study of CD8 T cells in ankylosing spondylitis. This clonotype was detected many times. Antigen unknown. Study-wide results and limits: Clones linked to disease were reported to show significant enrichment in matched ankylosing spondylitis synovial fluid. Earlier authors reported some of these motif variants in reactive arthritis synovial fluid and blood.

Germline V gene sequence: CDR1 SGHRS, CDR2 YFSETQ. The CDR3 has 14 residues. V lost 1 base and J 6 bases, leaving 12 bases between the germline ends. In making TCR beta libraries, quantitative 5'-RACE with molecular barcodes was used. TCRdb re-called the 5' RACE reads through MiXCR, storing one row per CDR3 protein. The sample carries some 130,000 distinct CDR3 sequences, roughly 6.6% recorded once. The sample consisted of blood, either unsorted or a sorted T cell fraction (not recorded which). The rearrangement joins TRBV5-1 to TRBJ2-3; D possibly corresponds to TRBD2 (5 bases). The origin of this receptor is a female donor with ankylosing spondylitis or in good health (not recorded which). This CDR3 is CASSLQLPGDTQYF. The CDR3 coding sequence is TGCGCCAGCAGCTTGCAACTCCCGGGGGATACGCAGTATTTT. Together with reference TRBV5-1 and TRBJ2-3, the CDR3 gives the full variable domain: KAGVTQTPRYLIKTRGQQVTLSCSPISGHRSVSWYQQTPGQGLQFLFEYFSETQRNKGNFPGRFSGRQFSNSRSEMNVSTLELGDSALYLCASSLQLPGDTQYFGPGTRLTVL.